This T cell receptor (beta chain) originates from a study of blood T cell repertoires in COVID-19. At the level of the study: From the United States, Italy and Spain came samples of acute and convalescent COVID-19. PBMCs, B-cell-depleted T cells, or T cells were the source of the cDNA or gDNA that made up the material.

Per the germline V gene, CDR1 is SNHLY and CDR2 is FYNNEI. V was cut by 10 bases and J by 7 bases, with 14 bases left in between. The CDR3 spans 13 residues. Profiling relied on immunoSEQ multiplex PCR, and the TCRdb table lists in-frame clones only, not all of them. The sample yields 150,000 to 200,000 clones, around 73% seen once. The study drew participants aged about 18 to 95 years from some 25 US areas. Clinical history as reported by participants underpinned cohort assignment. This rearrangement joins TRBV2 to TRBJ1-6; a possible D gene is TRBD1 (5 bases). Sequencing used PBMCs or T cells enriched from blood (not recorded which). This clonotype was obtained from a woman aged 50 to 65 who had recovered from COVID-19. The DNA of the CDR3 is TGTGCCACCAGAGGGGTAGTCAATTCACCCCTCCACTTT. Translated: CATRGVVNSPLHF.